These T cell receptor beta chains were read from a single sample in a study of blood T cell repertoires in COVID-19. Here immunoSEQ multiplex PCR was the method, and the copy in TCRdb shows in-frame clones only, minus some. The sample has fewer than 250,000 clones; 84% are singletons. Sequenced material: peripheral blood. The receptors stem from a man aged 45-65 years with acute or convalescent COVID-19. Each CDR3 is given with its conserved first and last residue. A D gene is named only where the DNA matches it firmly. Expanded clones are given a class, and other clones once, few, many or no size at all.

clone size	D gene	V gene	J gene	CDR3 DNA	CDR3 protein
NA	NA	TRBV19	TRBJ2-5	TGTGCCAGTAGGAACGACAGGAGCCAGGAGACCCAGTACTTC	CASRNDRSQETQYF
NA	TRBD1	TRBV4-2	TRBJ1-4	TGTGCCAGCAGCCAAGGGACAGGTAATGAAAAACTGTTTTTT	CASSQGTGNEKLFF
once	TRBD1	TRBV27	TRBJ1-3	TGTGCCAGCAGTTTAAGTGTCGGACAGGGGGTAAACACCATATATTTT	CASSLSVGQGVNTIYF
few	NA	TRBV5-1	TRBJ2-7	TGCGCCAGCAGCTTGGACACCACCTACGAGCAGTACTTC	CASSLDTTYEQYF
NA	TRBD1	TRBV14	TRBJ2-4	TGTGCCAGCAGCCAAGATGAGGGCGCACAGGGGATTCAGTACTTC	CASSQDEGAQGIQYF
once	TRBD1	TRBV5-1	TRBJ2-5	TGCGCCAGCAGCTTGGGGGGACAGGGACAAGAGACCCAGTACTTC	CASSLGGQGQETQYF
once	NA	TRBV5-1	TRBJ1-1	TGCGCCAGCACGGGACAACTAAACACTGAAGCTTTCTTT	CASTGQLNTEAFF
NA	NA	TRBV7-9	TRBJ2-4	TGTGCCAGCAGCCGACAGGCGGCCACCCTCGGTACCAAAAACATTCAGTACTTC	CASSRQAATLGTKNIQYF
NA	NA	TRBV19	TRBJ1-1	TGTGCCAGTAAGTCGCAGGGGAACACTGAAGCTTTCTTT	CASKSQGNTEAFF
NA	NA	TRBV2	TRBJ1-5	TGTGCCAGCTCTAGGCAGGGTGGGTCGAGCAATCAGCCCCAGCATTTT	CASSRQGGSSNQPQHF
NA	NA	TRBV4-1	TRBJ1-6	TGCGCCAGCAGCCAAGGAGGTAACACCTATAATTCACCCCTCCACTTT	CASSQGGNTYNSPLHF
NA	TRBD2	TRBV11-2	TRBJ2-7	TGTGCCAGCAGCTTGGGAGCGGGGATCGCCTACGAGCAGTACTTC	CASSLGAGIAYEQYF
NA	NA	TRBV12-5	TRBJ1-1	TGTGCTAGTGGGGCCATATCCGGGGTTATGAACACTGAAGCTTTCTTT	CASGAISGVMNTEAFF
few	TRBD2	TRBV7-9	TRBJ2-3	TGTGCCAGCAGCTCCCTGGGAGGGAATAGCGCAGATACGCAGTATTTT	CASSSLGGNSADTQYF
NA	TRBD1	TRBV4-1	TRBJ2-7	TGCGCCAGCAGCCAAGACGAGACAGGGTACTACGAGCAGTACTTC	CASSQDETGYYEQYF
NA	NA	TRBV28	TRBJ2-7	TGTGCCAGCAACCCCGTGGGGGGATACGAGCAGTACTTC	CASNPVGGYEQYF
NA	TRBD1	TRBV15	TRBJ1-1	TGTGCCACCAGCAGAACAGGGGGAGAGACTGAAGCTTTCTTT	CATSRTGGETEAFF
NA	NA	TRBV27	TRBJ1-2	TGTGCCACCCACCCGGGGAAGGTACTGAGGCACTATGGCTACACCTTC	CATHPGKVLRHYGYTF
NA	TRBD2	TRBV5-1	TRBJ2-1	TGCGCCAGCAGCGGGGGTAGCGGGAGCACGTACAATGAGCAGTTCTTC	CASSGGSGSTYNEQFF
NA	NA	TRBV2	TRBJ1-5	TGTGCCAGCAACTTTAATAGCAATCAGCCCCAGCATTTT	CASNFNSNQPQHF
NA	NA	TRBV6-5	TRBJ1-3	TGTGCCAGCAGACTAACCCAAACGGGAGGAAACACCATATATTTT	CASRLTQTGGNTIYF
NA	NA	TRBV5-5	TRBJ2-6	TGTGCCAGCAGCGACTACAGGGTACGCTCTGGGGCCAACGTCCTGACTTTC	CASSDYRVRSGANVLTF
NA	TRBD1	TRBV2	TRBJ1-4	TGTGCCAGCAGCCCAGGGGGTACAACTAATGAAAAACTGTTTTTT	CASSPGGTTNEKLFF
NA	NA	TRBV18	TRBJ1-3	TGTGCCAGCTCACCACGCGACAGCTCTGGAAACACCATATATTTT	CASSPRDSSGNTIYF
NA	TRBD1	TRBV5-4	TRBJ1-3	TGTGCCAGCAGCTTGACAGGGGACATAGCTGGAAACACCATATATTTT	CASSLTGDIAGNTIYF
few	NA	TRBV4-2	TRBJ1-4	TGTGCCAGCAGCCAAGATCACCCGGCAACTAATGAAAAACTGTTTTTT	CASSQDHPATNEKLFF